This TCR beta chain came from a study of T cells in Graves' hyperthyroidism and ophthalmopathy. It was RNA transcripts that yielded the amplified TCR beta CDR3 regions. HTBI primers were the set used in a first-round RT-PCR of the TCR CDR3. TCRdb redid the calling of the multiplex PCR reads with MiXCR, one entry per CDR3 protein. The repertoire holds roughly 750,000 distinct CDR3 sequences, with roughly 15% as singletons. This clonotype was observed at least ten times. As yet, its antigen is unknown. Study-wide findings and caveats: Stable hyperthyroidism was separated from ophthalmopathy by a model based on 13 V-J features.

The clonotype comes from a man between 18 and 29 years old with Graves' hyperthyroidism. The sequenced sample was blood.

The DNA of the CDR3 is TGTGCCAGCAGTCATACTCGACGGAGGGCGGGGGAGCAGTTCTTC. Protein sequence: CASSHTRRRAGEQFF. The chain carries TRBV28 and TRBJ2-1; D is possibly TRBD2 (6 bases). Germline V CDR1 and CDR2: MDHEN, SYDVKM. The CDR3 spans 15 residues. V lost 5 bases and J lost 10, with 21 bases in between.